The entry below gives a single T cell receptor beta chain sequence along with its context. Antigen unknown. Repertoires were generated with immunoSEQ multiplex PCR, while TCRdb's copy carries only in-frame clones and drops some. The sample lists approximately 19,000 clones, around 90% occurring once. CDR3 length: 16 amino acids. This sample was taken from a study of graft-versus-host responses after intestinal transplantation. Study results and limitations: Ileal or blood samples showed some GvH clones first, and such clones were also found in recipient marrow. When patients had graft-donor T cell macrochimerism, their allografts held high graft-versus-host to host-versus-graft clonal ratios.

The V gene is TRBV21-1, the J gene TRBJ1-3; the DNA was not compared with TRBD1, the D call given in the table. TRBV21-1 constitutes a pseudogene. The source is a human patient who received an intestinal transplant, so some T cells may come from the graft donor. Sequenced material: PBMCs, taken 350 to 400 days after transplant. The CDR3 DNA follows: TGTGCCAGCAGCACAGCACAGGGAAGCTCTGGAAACACCATATATTTT. As protein: CASSTAQGSSGNTIYF.